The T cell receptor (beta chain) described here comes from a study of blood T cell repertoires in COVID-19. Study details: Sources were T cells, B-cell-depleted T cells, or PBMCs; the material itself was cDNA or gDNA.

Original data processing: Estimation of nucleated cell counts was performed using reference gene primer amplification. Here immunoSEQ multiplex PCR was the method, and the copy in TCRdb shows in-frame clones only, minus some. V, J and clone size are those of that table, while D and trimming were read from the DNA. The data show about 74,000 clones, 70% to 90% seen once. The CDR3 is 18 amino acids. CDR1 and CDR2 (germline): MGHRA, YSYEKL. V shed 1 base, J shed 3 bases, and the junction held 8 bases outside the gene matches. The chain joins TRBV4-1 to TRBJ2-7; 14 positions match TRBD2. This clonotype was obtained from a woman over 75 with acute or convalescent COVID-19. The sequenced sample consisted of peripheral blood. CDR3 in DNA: TGCGCCAGCAGCCAAGCCCTGGGACTAGCGGGAGTAGACTACGAGCAGTACTTC. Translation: CASSQALGLAGVDYEQYF.